This TCR beta chain was found in a study of blood T cells in healthy people across ages. The CDR3 consists of 14 residues. Per the germline V gene, CDR1 is LGHNA and CDR2 is YSLEER. Trimming stripped 0 bases from V and 9 bases from J, with 14 bases between. Primers used in a second PCR of about 7 to 11 cycles were a sample-barcoded 5' primer and a J-beta primer mix. Each CDR3 protein is one row after TCRdb ran MiXCR on the 5' RACE reads. The data contain about 640,000 distinct CDR3 sequences, 35% to 50% of them seen just once; the ten biggest clones take up 30%. The TCR was taken from an elderly man in good health. This chain joins TRBV4-3 and TRBJ1-2; D is uncertain. The sample taken for sequencing was blood. CDR3 sequence reads: CASSQEVVRVSYTF. CDR3 sequence (DNA): TGCGCCAGCAGCCAAGAAGTGGTCAGAGTCAGCTACACCTTC.